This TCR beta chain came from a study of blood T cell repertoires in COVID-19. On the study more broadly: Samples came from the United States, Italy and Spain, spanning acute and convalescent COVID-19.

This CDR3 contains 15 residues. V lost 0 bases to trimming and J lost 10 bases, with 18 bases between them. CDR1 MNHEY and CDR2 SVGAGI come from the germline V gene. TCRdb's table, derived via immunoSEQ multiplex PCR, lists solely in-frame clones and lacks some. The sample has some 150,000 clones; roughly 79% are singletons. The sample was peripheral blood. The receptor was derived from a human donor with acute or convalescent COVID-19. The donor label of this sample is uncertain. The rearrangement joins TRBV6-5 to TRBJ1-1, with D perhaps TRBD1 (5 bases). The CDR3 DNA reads TGTGCCAGCAGTTACTCGATGGGAAAAGGGGCACGAGCTTTCTTT. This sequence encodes CASSYSMGKGARAFF.